This is a list of T cell receptor beta chains from one sample in a study of control samples from healthy donors and cancer patients. Measured with immunoSEQ multiplex PCR; TCRdb has only the in-frame clones, and not every one. The data show about 250,000 clones, roughly four fifths seen once. Material for sequencing was PBMCs. These receptor sequences come from a woman between 55 and 75 years old with lung cancer. Each CDR3 is given with its conserved first and last residue. The D gene is left open where the match is weak. Size tells how often a clone was seen (once, few, many) or the class of an expanded clone, and some rows leave it out.

j_call	v_call	clone_size	d_call	cdr3_length	cdr3_aa	cdr3_nt
TRBJ2-1	TRBV19	once	TRBD2	15	CASRTTSGGRGEQFF	TGTGCCAGTAGGACAACTAGCGGGGGGCGAGGTGAGCAGTTCTTC
TRBJ2-5	TRBV3-1/TRBV3-2	.	TRBD2	13	CASSWLAEETQYF	TGTGCCAGCAGCTGGCTAGCGGAAGAGACCCAGTACTTC
TRBJ2-3	TRBV5-1	.	.	16	CASSRYIIAATDTQYF	TGCGCCAGCAGCCGTTATATTATAGCGGCCACAGATACGCAGTATTTT
TRBJ1-3	TRBV18	.	TRBD1	17	CASSAGQAYSHGNTIYF	TGTGCCAGCTCAGCGGGACAGGCGTACTCCCATGGAAACACCATATATTTT
TRBJ2-7	TRBV6-6	.	TRBD1	15	CASSYSGQGAYEQYF	TGTGCCAGCAGTTACTCGGGACAGGGAGCCTACGAGCAGTACTTC
TRBJ2-7	TRBV9	.	TRBD1	11	CASSVKGQGCF	TGTGCCAGCAGCGTAAAGGGACAGGGGTGCTTC
TRBJ2-3	TRBV6-2/TRBV6-3	.	TRBD2	15	CASSRLAGGPDTQYF	TGTGCCAGCAGTCGACTAGCGGGAGGGCCGGATACGCAGTATTTT
TRBJ1-5	TRBV10-3	.	TRBD1	13	CAISSDREQPQHF	TGTGCCATCAGTTCGGACAGGGAACAGCCCCAGCATTTT
TRBJ2-1	TRBV7-3	once	.	15	CASSPRGSGDNEQFF	TGTGCCAGCAGCCCCAGGGGTAGCGGCGACAATGAGCAGTTCTTC
TRBJ2-5	TRBV7-2	.	.	13	CASGAEIQETQYF	TGTGCCAGCGGAGCGGAGATCCAAGAGACCCAGTACTTC
TRBJ1-6	TRBV5-4	.	TRBD1	15	CASSFTRDSSSPLHF	TGTGCCAGCAGCTTCACCCGGGACAGTTCTTCACCCCTCCACTTT
TRBJ1-5	TRBV28	.	TRBD1	15	CASMDRGGPNQPQHF	TGTGCCAGCATGGACAGGGGAGGCCCCAATCAGCCCCAGCATTTT
TRBJ1-2	TRBV7-3	.	TRBD1	13	CASSLQGGVGYTF	TGTGCCAGCAGCTTACAGGGGGGTGTTGGCTACACCTTC
TRBJ2-3	TRBV7-8	.	.	14	CASSRGLPGGEQYF	TGTGCCAGCAGCCGGGGACTCCCGGGTGGGGAGCAGTATTTT
TRBJ2-3	TRBV5-1	.	.	13	CASSFWGRDTQYF	TGCGCCAGCAGCTTTTGGGGGCGCGATACGCAGTATTTT
TRBJ1-2	TRBV3-1/TRBV3-2	.	TRBD1	17	CASSPFGTGGGYYGYTF	TGTGCCAGCAGCCCCTTCGGGACAGGGGGCGGCTACTATGGCTACACCTTC
TRBJ2-3	TRBV11-3	.	.	15	CASSLVAGATDTQYF	TGTGCCAGCAGCTTAGTTGCGGGGGCCACAGATACGCAGTATTTT
TRBJ2-7	TRBV28	.	TRBD2	14	CASIASGVTYEQYF	TGTGCCAGCATTGCTAGCGGGGTAACCTACGAGCAGTACTTC
TRBJ2-2	TRBV7-2	.	.	14	CASSLGRNTGELFF	TGTGCCAGCAGCTTAGGACGGAACACCGGGGAGCTGTTTTTT
TRBJ1-2	TRBV29-1	.	.	11	CSVVSGGGYTF	TGCAGCGTTGTGTCTGGGGGTGGCTACACCTTC
TRBJ2-1	TRBV27	few	.	12	CASTLDGNEQFF	TGTGCCAGCACCTTGGATGGGAATGAGCAGTTCTTC
TRBJ1-5	TRBV19	.	.	15	CASREQGGYNQPQHF	TGTGCCAGTAGGGAACAGGGAGGGTACAATCAGCCCCAGCATTTT
TRBJ2-3	TRBV5-1	.	TRBD1	13	CASSYRGTDTQYF	TGCGCCAGCAGCTACAGGGGTACAGATACGCAGTATTTT
TRBJ2-3	TRBV2	.	TRBD2	17	CASSTGTSGTSTDTQYF	TGTGCCAGCAGTACTGGGACTAGCGGGACTAGCACAGATACGCAGTATTTT
TRBJ2-5	TRBV7-3	.	TRBD2	14	CASSSGLGLGTQYF	TGTGCCAGCAGCTCGGGACTAGGCCTGGGGACCCAGTACTTC
TRBJ2-5	TRBV5-1	.	TRBD1	13	CASTRTGEETQYF	TGCGCCAGCACCCGGACAGGGGAAGAGACCCAGTACTTC
TRBJ2-7	TRBV10-3	.	TRBD1	13	CAISEGTGDEQYF	TGTGCCATCAGTGAGGGAACAGGGGACGAGCAGTACTTC
TRBJ1-2	TRBV7-8	.	.	14	CASSPMSRNYGYTF	TGTGCCAGCAGCCCTATGAGTAGGAACTATGGCTACACCTTC
TRBJ2-1	TRBV3-1/TRBV3-2	.	TRBD2	16	CASRTSGPSSYNEQFF	TGTGCCAGCAGAACTAGCGGACCGAGCTCCTACAATGAGCAGTTCTTC
TRBJ1-2	TRBV5-1	once	.	13	CASSFQGQGGYTF	TGCGCCAGCAGCTTTCAGGGGCAAGGTGGCTACACCTTC
TRBJ2-5	TRBV4-1	once	.	13	CASSLSRAETQYF	TGCGCCAGCAGCCTTAGCCGGGCAGAGACCCAGTACTTC
TRBJ1-1	TRBV9	few	.	15	CASSVGGRSNTEAFF	TGTGCCAGCAGCGTAGGGGGCAGGTCGAACACTGAAGCTTTCTTT
TRBJ1-2	TRBV4-1	.	.	14	CASSQLTGIKGYTF	TGCGCCAGCAGCCAATTAACTGGGATTAAGGGCTACACCTTC
TRBJ2-4	TRBV7-3	.	TRBD1	17	CASSSGTGGLRGDIQYF	TGTGCCAGCAGCTCCGGGACAGGGGGCTTACGAGGGGACATTCAGTACTTC
TRBJ1-2	TRBV9	.	.	15	CASSRGGSLVYGYTF	TGTGCCAGCAGCCGGGGAGGGTCCTTGGTCTATGGCTACACCTTC
TRBJ1-2	TRBV7-8	.	.	17	CASSLERLDGAGIGYTF	TGTGCCAGCAGCTTAGAAAGGCTGGACGGAGCGGGAATTGGCTACACCTTC
TRBJ1-2	TRBV6-6	.	TRBD1	14	CASLLGQGDYGYTF	TGTGCCAGCCTACTCGGACAGGGAGACTATGGCTACACCTTC
TRBJ2-2	TRBV5-1	once	.	15	CASSLFGTRDGELFF	TGCGCCAGCAGCTTGTTTGGGACAAGAGACGGGGAGCTGTTTTTT
TRBJ1-2	TRBV3-1/TRBV3-2	.	TRBD1	16	CASSNPPGTGEYGYTF	TGTGCCAGCAGCAACCCCCCTGGGACAGGGGAATATGGCTACACCTTC
TRBJ1-1	TRBV5-6	.	.	13	CASSLAGQLGAFF	TGTGCCAGCAGCTTGGCTGGCCAACTCGGGGCTTTCTTT
TRBJ2-1	TRBV5-1	.	TRBD2	16	CASSLLASGDSNEQFF	TGCGCCAGCAGCTTGTTAGCTAGCGGGGACAGCAATGAGCAGTTCTTC
TRBJ2-1	TRBV5-1	.	.	13	CASSLSSYNEQFF	TGCGCCAGCAGTCTGAGCTCCTACAATGAGCAGTTCTTC
TRBJ2-7	TRBV5-4	.	TRBD2	15	CASSKGTSGIYEQYF	TGTGCCAGCAGCAAAGGAACTAGCGGGATCTACGAGCAGTACTTC
TRBJ1-1	TRBV2	.	.	15	CASSEEWSLNTEAFF	TGTGCCAGCAGTGAAGAATGGTCCCTGAACACTGAAGCTTTCTTT
TRBJ2-7	TRBV7-8	.	.	13	CASSPSGSYEQYF	TGTGCCAGCAGCCCCTCCGGCAGCTACGAGCAGTACTTC
TRBJ1-1	TRBV5-1	.	.	15	CASSLAESLGTEAFF	TGCGCCAGCAGCTTGGCCGAGTCACTCGGCACTGAAGCTTTCTTT
TRBJ1-1	TRBV19	.	TRBD1	14	CASSMDREGTEAFF	TGTGCCAGTAGTATGGACAGGGAAGGGACTGAAGCTTTCTTT
TRBJ1-4	TRBV3-1/TRBV3-2	once	.	16	CASSQDPGGTNEKLFF	TGTGCCAGCAGCCAAGATCCAGGAGGAACTAATGAAAAACTGTTTTTT
TRBJ2-5	TRBV12-3/TRBV12-4	.	.	12	CASSLGAGTQYF	TGTGCCAGCAGTTTAGGAGCGGGGACCCAGTACTTC
TRBJ1-3	TRBV2	.	.	13	CASTGLERNTIYF	TGTGCCAGCACCGGCCTGGAAAGAAACACCATATATTTT
TRBJ2-4	TRBV12-5	.	TRBD1	14	CASGDPGQGDIQYF	TGTGCTAGTGGGGACCCGGGACAGGGAGACATTCAGTACTTC